The sequence of this TCR beta chain was determined in a study of blood T cell repertoires in COVID-19. The wider study: T cells, B-cell-depleted T cells, or PBMCs provided the cDNA or gDNA that served as material.

The repertoire was sequenced with immunoSEQ multiplex PCR; TCRdb's copy has only in-frame clones and lacks some. The sample holds about 59,000 clones, about 81% seen once. The CDR3 length is 15 residues. Looked up from germline, CDR1 is LGHDT and CDR2 is YNNKEL (reference sequence). V was clipped by 5 bases and J by 0 bases, with 11 bases between them. This clone was detected a few times. The TCR comes from a man aged 60 to 69 with COVID-19, enrolled during active disease. The chain links TRBV3-1 (or the pseudogene TRBV3-2) to TRBJ1-3; D is unclear. The material sequenced was peripheral blood. CDR3 region: CASSSRRDSGNTIYF. CDR3 DNA sequence: TGTGCCAGCAGCTCTCGACGGGACTCTGGAAACACCATATATTTT.